This T cell receptor beta chain was identified in a study of blood T cell repertoires in COVID-19. Seattle-derived patients entered the study during active infection and were followed longitudinally. TCRdb's copy holds only in-frame clones and misses some; the assay was immunoSEQ multiplex PCR. This sample has about 300,000 clones, with roughly 91% found just once. Trimming shortened V by 4 bases and J by 5 bases, and 9 bases separated the two germline ends. Germline loops: CDR1 SGHRS, CDR2 YFSETQ. The CDR3 covers 12 residues. Material for sequencing was peripheral blood. This chain joins TRBV5-1 and TRBJ2-5; D call uncertain. This receptor was taken from a woman younger than 45 with COVID-19, enrolled during active disease. The CDR3 DNA reads as TGCGCCAGCAGCGAAGCATTGGAGACCCAGTACTTC. It is translated as CASSEALETQYF.